The 5 T cell receptor beta chains presented below share a single source sample, sequenced in a study of fetal regulatory T cell absence and autoimmunity. Measured with immunoSEQ multiplex PCR; TCRdb has only the in-frame clones, and not every one. The sample carries about 46,000 clones, about four fifths recorded once. The source material was cord blood. The receptors were gathered from a newborn boy with IPEX syndrome.

The genes are TRBV6-5 and TRBJ1-4; no firm D call. Germline lookup yields CDR1 MNHEY and CDR2 SVGAGI. Trimming shortened V by 8 bases and J by 0 bases, and 7 bases separated the two germline ends. This CDR3 has 13 residues. The CDR3 sequence is CASRSATNEKLFF. The CDR3 coding sequence is TGTGCCAGCCGAAGTGCAACTAATGAAAAACTGTTTTTT.

V gene TRBV6-5 combines with J gene TRBJ2-7, with 10 bases identical to TRBD2. After removal of 0 bases from V and 5 bases from J, the junction contained 7 bases not matched to a gene. This CDR3 region has 16 residues. CDR1 MNHEY and CDR2 SVGAGI come from the germline V gene. In DNA form, the CDR3 reads TGTGCCAGCAGTTACTCCCAGCGGGGGGGCCGGAACGAGCAGTACTTC. Amino acid sequence: CASSYSQRGGRNEQYF.

The chain employs TRBV9 and TRBJ2-1; D may be TRBD1 or TRBD2 (5 bases each). This CDR3 is 15 amino acids long. V shed 0 bases and J shed 3 bases, with 10 bases lying between them. Germline V gene data show CDR1 as SGDLS and CDR2 as YYNGEE. CDR3: CASSVAGQVYNEQFF. Here the CDR3 DNA reads TGTGCCAGCAGCGTAGCGGGGCAGGTCTACAATGAGCAGTTCTTC.

The genes are TRBV5-5 and TRBJ2-1; 8 bases align to TRBD2. CDR1 is SGHKS, CDR2 YYEKEE, per germline (reference sequence). V gave up 5 bases and J gave up 7 bases; unmatched junction bases: 14. The CDR3 runs to 16 residues. The CDR3 sequence is CASRTTGTRLINEQFF. The DNA of the CDR3 is TGTGCCAGCAGAACAACCGGGACTAGGCTAATTAATGAGCAGTTCTTC.

V usage is TRBV30 and J usage is TRBJ2-1; the D gene is possibly TRBD2 (5 bases). Germline V gene lookup returns CDR1 GTSNPN and CDR2 SVGIG (reference sequence). CDR3 length: 14 residues. V was clipped by 4 bases and J by 6 bases, with 16 bases between them. CDR3 in DNA: TGTGCCTGGACCCGGGCGGGCGGATCCAATGAGCAGTTCTTC. It yields the protein CAWTRAGGSNEQFF.